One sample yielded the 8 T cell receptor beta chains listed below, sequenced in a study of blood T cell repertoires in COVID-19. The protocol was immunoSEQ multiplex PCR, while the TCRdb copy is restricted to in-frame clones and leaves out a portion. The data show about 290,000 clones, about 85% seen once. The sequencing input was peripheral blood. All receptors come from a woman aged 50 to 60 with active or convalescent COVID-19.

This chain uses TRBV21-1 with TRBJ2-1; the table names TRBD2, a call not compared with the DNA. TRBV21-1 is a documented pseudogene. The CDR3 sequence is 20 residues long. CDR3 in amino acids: CASSKDLAGTSGRGANEQFF. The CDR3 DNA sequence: TGTGCCAGCAGCAAGGACCTTGCCGGGACTAGCGGGAGAGGGGCCAATGAGCAGTTCTTC.

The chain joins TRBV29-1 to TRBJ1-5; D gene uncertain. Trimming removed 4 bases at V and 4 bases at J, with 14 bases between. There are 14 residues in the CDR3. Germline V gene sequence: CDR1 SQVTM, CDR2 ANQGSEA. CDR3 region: CSVADPSGNQPQHF. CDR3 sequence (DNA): TGCAGCGTTGCCGATCCCTCGGGGAATCAGCCCCAGCATTTT.

The CDR3 DNA reads TGTGCCACCAGCAGTCTCGGTAACAGGGGGTACACTGAAGCTTTCTTT. Translating gives CATSSLGNRGYTEAFF. The genes are TRBV15 and TRBJ1-1, with 8 positions matching TRBD1. This CDR3 spans 16 amino acids. Germline CDR1 and CDR2: LNHNV and YYDKDF (reference sequence). Trimming took 3 bases from V and 3 from J; bases not matched to a gene: 9.

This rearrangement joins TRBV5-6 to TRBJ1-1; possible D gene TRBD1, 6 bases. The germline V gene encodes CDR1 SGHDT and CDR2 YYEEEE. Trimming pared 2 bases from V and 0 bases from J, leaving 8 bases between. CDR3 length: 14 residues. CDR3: CASSFQGMNTEAFF. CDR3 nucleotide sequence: TGTGCCAGCAGCTTCCAGGGGATGAACACTGAAGCTTTCTTT. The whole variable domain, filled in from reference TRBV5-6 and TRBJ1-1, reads DAGVTQSPTHLIKTRGQQVTLRCSPKSGHDTVSWYQQALGQGPQFIFQYYEEEERQRGNFPDRFSGHQFPNYSSELNVNALLLGDSALYLCASSFQGMNTEAFFGQGTRLTVV.

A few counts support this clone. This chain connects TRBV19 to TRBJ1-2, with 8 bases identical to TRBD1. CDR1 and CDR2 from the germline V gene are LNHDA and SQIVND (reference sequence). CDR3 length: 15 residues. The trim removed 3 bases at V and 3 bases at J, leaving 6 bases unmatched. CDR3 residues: CASSIEQGEHYGYTF. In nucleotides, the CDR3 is TGTGCCAGTAGTATTGAACAGGGGGAACACTATGGCTACACCTTC.

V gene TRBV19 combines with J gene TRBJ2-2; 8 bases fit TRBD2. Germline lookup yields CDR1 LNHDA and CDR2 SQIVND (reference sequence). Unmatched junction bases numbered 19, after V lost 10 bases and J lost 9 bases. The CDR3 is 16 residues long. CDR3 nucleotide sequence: TGTGCCACCCTTGATGCGGGAGGCCGATCGGGCCGGGAGCTGTTTTTT. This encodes CATLDAGGRSGRELFF.

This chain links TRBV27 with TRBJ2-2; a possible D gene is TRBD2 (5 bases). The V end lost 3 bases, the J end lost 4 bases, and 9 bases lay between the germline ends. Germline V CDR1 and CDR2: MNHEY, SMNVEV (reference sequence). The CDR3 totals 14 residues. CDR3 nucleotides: TGTGCCAGCAGTTTCCGGACTCGCACCGGGGAGCTGTTTTTT. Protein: CASSFRTRTGELFF.

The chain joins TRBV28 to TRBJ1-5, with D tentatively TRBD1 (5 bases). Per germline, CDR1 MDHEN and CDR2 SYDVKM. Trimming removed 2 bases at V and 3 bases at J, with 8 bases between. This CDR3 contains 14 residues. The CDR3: CASSLGGNNQPQHF. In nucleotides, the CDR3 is TGTGCCAGCAGTTTAGGGGGGAACAATCAGCCCCAGCATTTT.